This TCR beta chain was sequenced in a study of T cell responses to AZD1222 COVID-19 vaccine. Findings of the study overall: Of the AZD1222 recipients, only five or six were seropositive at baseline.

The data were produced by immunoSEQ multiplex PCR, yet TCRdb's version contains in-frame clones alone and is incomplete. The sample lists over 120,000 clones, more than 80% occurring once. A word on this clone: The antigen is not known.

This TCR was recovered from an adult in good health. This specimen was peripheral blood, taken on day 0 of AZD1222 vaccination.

CDR3 coding DNA: TGTGCCAGCAGCACCCGGACAGGGTGGGAAAACACCATATATTTT. The encoded protein is CASSTRTGWENTIYF. V usage is TRBV9 and J usage is TRBJ1-3, with 8 bases lining up with TRBD1. The CDR3 has 15 residues. Trimming at V came to 4 bases and at J to 6 bases, leaving 9 bases not matched to a gene. Looked up from germline, CDR1 is SGDLS and CDR2 is YYNGEE.